This T cell receptor beta chain comes out of a study of blood T cell repertoires in COVID-19. Study information: Some COVID-19 samples were acute and others convalescent; all came from the United States, Italy and Spain. PBMCs, B-cell-depleted T cells, or T cells were the source of the cDNA or gDNA that made up the material.

As originally analysed: Reference gene primer amplification yielded estimated nucleated cell counts. Data came from immunoSEQ multiplex PCR; TCRdb stores just in-frame clones and leaves some out. V and J calls and clone size are given by that table; D and trimming were obtained from the DNA. Of around 120,000 clones in the sample, around 86% were seen once. Trimming pared 3 bases from V and 11 bases from J, leaving 16 bases between. Germline V gene sequence: CDR1 GTSNPN, CDR2 SVGIG (reference sequence). The CDR3 runs to 12 residues. Input material: peripheral blood. The chain has TRBV30 and TRBJ1-1; D might be TRBD1 (6 bases). The source of this sequence is a woman in her 70s with acute or convalescent COVID-19. This CDR3 reads CAWSAQGPWAFF. The CDR3 DNA reads as TGTGCCTGGAGCGCACAGGGACCTTGGGCTTTCTTT.